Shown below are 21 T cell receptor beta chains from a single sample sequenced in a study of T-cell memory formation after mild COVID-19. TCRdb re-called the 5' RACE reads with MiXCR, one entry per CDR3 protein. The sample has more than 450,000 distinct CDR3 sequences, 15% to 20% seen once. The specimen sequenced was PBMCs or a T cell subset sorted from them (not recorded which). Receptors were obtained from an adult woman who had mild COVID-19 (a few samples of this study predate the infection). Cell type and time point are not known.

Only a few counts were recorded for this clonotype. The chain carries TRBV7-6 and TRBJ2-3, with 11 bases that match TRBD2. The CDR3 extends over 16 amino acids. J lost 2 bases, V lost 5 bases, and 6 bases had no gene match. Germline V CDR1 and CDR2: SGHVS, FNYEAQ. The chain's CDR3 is CASSTLAGAATDTQYF. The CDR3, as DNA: TGTGCCAGCAGCACACTAGCGGGGGCCGCCACAGATACGCAGTATTTT.

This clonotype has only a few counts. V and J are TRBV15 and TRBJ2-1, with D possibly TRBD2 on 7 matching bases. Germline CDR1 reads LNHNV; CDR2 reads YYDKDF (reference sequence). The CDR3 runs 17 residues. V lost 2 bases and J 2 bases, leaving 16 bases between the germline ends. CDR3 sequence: CATSRIAGAGAYNEQFF. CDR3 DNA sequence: TGTGCCACCAGCAGAATCGCGGGGGCCGGCGCCTACAATGAGCAGTTCTTC.

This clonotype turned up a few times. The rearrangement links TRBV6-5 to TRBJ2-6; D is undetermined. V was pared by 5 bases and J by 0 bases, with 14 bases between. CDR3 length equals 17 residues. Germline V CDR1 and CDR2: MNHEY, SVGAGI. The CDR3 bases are TGTGCCAGCAGTCCCAAATCTTACCTCTCTGGGGCCAACGTCCTGACTTTC. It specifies CASSPKSYLSGANVLTF.

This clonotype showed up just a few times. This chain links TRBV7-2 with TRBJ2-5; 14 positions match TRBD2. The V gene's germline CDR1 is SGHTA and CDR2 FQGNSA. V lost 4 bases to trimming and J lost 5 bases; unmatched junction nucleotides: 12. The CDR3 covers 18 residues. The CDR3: CASSWGLAGAPARETQYF. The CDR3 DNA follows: TGTGCCAGCAGCTGGGGACTAGCGGGGGCCCCGGCGCGGGAGACCCAGTACTTC.

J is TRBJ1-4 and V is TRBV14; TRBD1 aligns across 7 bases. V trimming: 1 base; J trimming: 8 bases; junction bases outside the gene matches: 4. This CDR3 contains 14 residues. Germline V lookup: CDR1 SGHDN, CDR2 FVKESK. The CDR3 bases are TGTGCCAGCAGCCAAGGACAGGGTGGCGAAAAACTGTTTTTT. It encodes CASSQGQGGEKLFF.

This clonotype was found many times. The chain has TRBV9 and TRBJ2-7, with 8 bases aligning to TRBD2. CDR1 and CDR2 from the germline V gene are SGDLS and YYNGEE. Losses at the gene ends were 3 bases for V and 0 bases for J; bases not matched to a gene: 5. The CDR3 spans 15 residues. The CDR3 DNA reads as TGTGCCAGCAGCGCCGGGGGGGCTGGCTCCTACGAGCAGTACTTC. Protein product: CASSAGGAGSYEQYF.

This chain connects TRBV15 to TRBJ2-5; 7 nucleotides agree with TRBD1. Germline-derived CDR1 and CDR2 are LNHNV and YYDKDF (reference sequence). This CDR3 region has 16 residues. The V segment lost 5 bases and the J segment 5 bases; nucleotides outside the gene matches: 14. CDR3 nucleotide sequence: TGTGCCACCAGCTTGTGGGACAGAGGGCCGGGGGAGACCCAGTACTTC. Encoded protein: CATSLWDRGPGETQYF.

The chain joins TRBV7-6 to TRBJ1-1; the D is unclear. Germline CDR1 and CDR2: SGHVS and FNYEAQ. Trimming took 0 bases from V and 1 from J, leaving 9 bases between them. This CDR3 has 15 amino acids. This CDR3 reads CASSLALAGNTEAFF. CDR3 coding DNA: TGTGCCAGCAGCTTAGCGCTAGCGGGGAACACTGAAGCTTTCTTT.

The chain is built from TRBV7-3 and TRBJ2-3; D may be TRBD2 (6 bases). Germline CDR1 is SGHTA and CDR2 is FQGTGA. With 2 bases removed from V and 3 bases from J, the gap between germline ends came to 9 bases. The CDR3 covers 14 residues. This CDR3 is CASSLGGMTDTQYF. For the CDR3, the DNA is TGTGCCAGCAGCTTAGGGGGGATGACAGATACGCAGTATTTT.

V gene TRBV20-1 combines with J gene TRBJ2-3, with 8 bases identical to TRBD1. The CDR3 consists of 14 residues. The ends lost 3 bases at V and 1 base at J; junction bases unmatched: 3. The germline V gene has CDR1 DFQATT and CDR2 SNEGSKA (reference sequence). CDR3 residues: CSARTGDGTDTQYF. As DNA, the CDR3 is TGCAGTGCTAGGACAGGGGATGGCACAGATACGCAGTATTTT.

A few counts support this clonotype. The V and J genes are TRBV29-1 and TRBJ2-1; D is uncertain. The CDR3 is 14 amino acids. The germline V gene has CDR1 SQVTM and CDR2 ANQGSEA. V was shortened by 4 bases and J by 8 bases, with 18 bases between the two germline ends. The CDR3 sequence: CSVGLTEKRDEQFF. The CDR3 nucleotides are TGCAGCGTTGGATTGACGGAAAAACGGGATGAGCAGTTCTTC.

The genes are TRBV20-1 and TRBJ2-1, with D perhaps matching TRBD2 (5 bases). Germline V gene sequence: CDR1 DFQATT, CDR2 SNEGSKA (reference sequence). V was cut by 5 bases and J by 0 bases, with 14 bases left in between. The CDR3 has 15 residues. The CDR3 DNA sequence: TGCAGTGCTGGGGTGCGGGTGAGCTCCTACAATGAGCAGTTCTTC. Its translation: CSAGVRVSSYNEQFF.

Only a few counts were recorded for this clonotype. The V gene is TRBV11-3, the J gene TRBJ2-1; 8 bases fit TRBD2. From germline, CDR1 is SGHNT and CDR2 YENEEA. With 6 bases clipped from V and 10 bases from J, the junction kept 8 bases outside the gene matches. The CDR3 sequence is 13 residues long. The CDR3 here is CASRVPGGNEQFF. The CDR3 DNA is TGTGCCAGCAGGGTCCCGGGAGGGAACGAGCAGTTCTTC.

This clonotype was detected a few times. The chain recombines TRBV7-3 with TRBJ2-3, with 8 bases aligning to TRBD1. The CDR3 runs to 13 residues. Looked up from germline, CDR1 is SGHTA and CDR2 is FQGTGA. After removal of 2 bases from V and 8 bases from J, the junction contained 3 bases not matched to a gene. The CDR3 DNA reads TGTGCCAGCAGCTTATCAGGGGGCTCTACGCAGTATTTT. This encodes CASSLSGGSTQYF.

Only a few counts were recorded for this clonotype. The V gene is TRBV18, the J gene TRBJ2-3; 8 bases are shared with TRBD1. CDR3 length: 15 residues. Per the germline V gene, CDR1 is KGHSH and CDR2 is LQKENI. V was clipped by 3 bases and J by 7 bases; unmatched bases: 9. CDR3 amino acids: CASSPISTGVNTQYF. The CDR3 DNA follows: TGTGCCAGCTCACCGATATCGACAGGGGTAAATACGCAGTATTTT.

The CDR3 DNA is TGCGCCAGCAGCCAAGATCCCGGGGGGCCGAGTCTGGGCTACACCTTC. This encodes CASSQDPGGPSLGYTF. This sequence joins TRBV4-1 and TRBJ1-2; possibly TRBD1 for D (6 bases). Germline assignment: CDR1 MGHRA and CDR2 YSYEKL. Trimming took off 0 bases at V and 8 bases at J, with 19 bases between the two ends. The CDR3 covers 16 residues.

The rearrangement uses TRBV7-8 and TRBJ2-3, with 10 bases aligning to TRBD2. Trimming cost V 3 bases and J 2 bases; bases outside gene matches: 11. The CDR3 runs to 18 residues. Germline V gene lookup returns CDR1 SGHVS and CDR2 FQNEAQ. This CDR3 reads CASSLGLAQRGTTDTQYF. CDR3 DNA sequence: TGTGCCAGCAGCTTGGGACTAGCGCAAAGAGGAACCACAGATACGCAGTATTTT. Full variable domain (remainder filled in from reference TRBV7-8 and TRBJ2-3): GAGVSQSPRYKVAKRGQDVALRCDPISGHVSLFWYQQALGQGPEFLTYFQNEAQLDKSGLPSDRFFAERPEGSVSTLKIQRTQQEDSAVYLCASSLGLAQRGTTDTQYFGPGTRLTVL.

CDR3 bases: TGCAGTGCTAGAGACCTCGGACTGGGGTACACCCAGCCCCAGCATTTT. Translated: CSARDLGLGYTQPQHF. This chain uses TRBV20-1 with TRBJ1-5; D is unclear. Germline loops: CDR1 DFQATT, CDR2 SNEGSKA (reference sequence). CDR3 size: 16 residues. Trimming stripped 0 bases from V and 7 bases from J, with 19 bases between.

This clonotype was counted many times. CDR3 region: CASSSGGPGVETQYF. The CDR3 region has the DNA TGTGCCAGCAGTTCCGGCGGCCCCGGTGTGGAGACCCAGTACTTC. The chain combines TRBV12-3 or TRBV12-4 with TRBJ2-5; D gene ambiguous. This CDR3 region has 15 residues. With 4 bases removed from V and 5 bases from J, the gap between germline ends came to 17 bases.

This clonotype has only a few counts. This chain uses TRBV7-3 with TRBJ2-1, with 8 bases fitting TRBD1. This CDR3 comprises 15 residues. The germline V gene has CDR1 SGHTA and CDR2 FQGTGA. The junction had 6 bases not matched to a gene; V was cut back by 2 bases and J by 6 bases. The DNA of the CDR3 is TGTGCCAGCAGCTTAGGCCCACAGGGGGGCAATGAGCAGTTCTTC. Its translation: CASSLGPQGGNEQFF.

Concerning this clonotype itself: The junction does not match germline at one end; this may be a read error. The CDR3 region is CASSLDSGVYNEQFF. DNA for the CDR3: TGTGCTAGCAGCCTTGACAGTGGGGTCTACAATGAGCAGTTCTTC. The rearrangement joins TRBV7-7 to TRBJ2-1; D perhaps matches TRBD1 (5 bases). Looked up from germline, CDR1 is SSHAT and CDR2 is FNYEAQ (reference sequence). CDR3 size: 15 residues.